Following are 9 T cell receptor beta chains from one sample sequenced in a study of blood T cell repertoires in COVID-19. Assay used: immunoSEQ multiplex PCR; TCRdb lists only in-frame clones, some missing. The data show some 210,000 clones, around 90% seen once. The specimen was peripheral blood. These receptors were collected from a man in his sixties who had recovered from COVID-19.

The CDR3 protein is CASSLGWQGTGELFF. Written as DNA, the CDR3 is TGCGCCAGCAGCTTGGGCTGGCAGGGGACCGGGGAGCTGTTTTTT. The chain employs TRBV5-1 and TRBJ2-2; D possibly corresponds to TRBD1 (6 bases). Germline assignment: CDR1 SGHRS and CDR2 YFSETQ. This CDR3 spans 15 amino acids. V was clipped by 0 bases and J by 5 bases, with 11 bases between them. Based on the CDR3 plus reference TRBV5-1 and TRBJ2-2, the full variable domain is KAGVTQTPRYLIKTRGQQVTLSCSPISGHRSVSWYQQTPGQGLQFLFEYFSETQRNKGNFPGRFSGRQFSNSRSEMNVSTLELGDSALYLCASSLGWQGTGELFFGEGSRLTVL.

J is TRBJ2-6 and V is TRBV7-3; D possibly corresponds to TRBD1 (5 bases). CDR1 SGHTA and CDR2 FQGTGA come from the germline V gene. Trimming removed 5 bases from V and 4 bases from J, with 12 bases in between. CDR3 length: 15 residues. CDR3 sequence (DNA): TGTGCCAGCAGCCTCCAGGGTGTCGGGGCCAACGTCCTGACTTTC. Protein sequence: CASSLQGVGANVLTF. Supplemented by reference TRBV7-3 and TRBJ2-6, the full variable domain reads GAGVSQTPSNKVTEKGKYVELRCDPISGHTALYWYRQSLGQGPEFLIYFQGTGAADDSGLPNDRFFAVRPEGSVSTLKIQRTERGDSAVYLCASSLQGVGANVLTFGAGSRLTVL.

The chain has TRBV18 and TRBJ2-7; tentative D call: TRBD1 (5 bases). With 8 bases removed from V and 5 bases from J, the gap between germline ends came to 16 bases. Germline-derived CDR1 and CDR2 are KGHSH and LQKENI. The CDR3 runs 13 residues. Here the CDR3 reads CASTRQLGDEQYF. Written as DNA, the CDR3 is TGTGCCAGCACCCGACAGCTTGGAGACGAGCAGTACTTC. Filled out from reference TRBV18 and TRBJ2-7, the complete variable domain reads NAGVMQNPRHLVRRRGQEARLRCSPMKGHSHVYWYRQLPEEGLKFMVYLQKENIIDESGMPKERFSAEFPKEGPSILRIQQVVRGDSAAYFCASTRQLGDEQYFGPGTRLTVT.

The chain combines TRBV9 with TRBJ2-1; 12 nucleotides align to TRBD2. Per the germline V gene, CDR1 is SGDLS and CDR2 is YYNGEE. V was clipped by 1 base and J by 6 bases; unmatched bases: 2. CDR3 length: 15 amino acids. CDR3 protein: CASSVRLAGVNEQFF. CDR3 bases: TGTGCCAGCAGCGTACGACTAGCGGGAGTCAATGAGCAGTTCTTC. The full variable domain, with the rest looked up from reference TRBV9 and TRBJ2-1, is DSGVTQTPKHLITATGQRVTLRCSPRSGDLSVYWYQQSLDQGLQFLIQYYNGEERAKGNILERFSAQQFPDLHSELNLSSLELGDSALYFCASSVRLAGVNEQFFGPGTRLTVL.

V is TRBV23-1 and J is TRBJ2-1, with TRBD2 matching 12 bases. TRBV23-1 is labeled an ORF, and its function is uncertain. V was clipped by 0 bases and J by 0 bases; unmatched bases: 9. The CDR3 is 20 residues long. This CDR3 reads CASSQSNPSGGVSSYNEQFF. The CDR3 DNA is TGCGCCAGCAGTCAATCAAATCCTAGCGGGGGGGTAAGCTCCTACAATGAGCAGTTCTTC.

The chain links TRBV9 to TRBJ2-7, with D tentatively TRBD1 (6 bases). The CDR3 covers 13 residues. Germline assignment: CDR1 SGDLS and CDR2 YYNGEE. V lost 3 bases and J 3 bases, leaving 10 bases between the germline ends. The CDR3: CASSATGDYEQYF. CDR3 DNA: TGTGCCAGCAGCGCGACAGGAGACTACGAGCAGTACTTC. Using reference TRBV9 and TRBJ2-7 for the parts outside the CDR3, the full variable domain is DSGVTQTPKHLITATGQRVTLRCSPRSGDLSVYWYQQSLDQGLQFLIQYYNGEERAKGNILERFSAQQFPDLHSELNLSSLELGDSALYFCASSATGDYEQYFGPGTRLTVT.

The chain recombines TRBV18 with TRBJ2-7; 8 positions match TRBD1. The length of the CDR3 is 13 residues. CDR1 and CDR2 (germline): KGHSH, LQKENI. Unmatched junction bases numbered 4, after V lost 4 bases and J lost 5 bases. The chain's CDR3 is CASSRQGNDEQYF. CDR3 nucleotide sequence: TGTGCCAGCTCACGACAGGGGAACGACGAGCAGTACTTC.

This chain connects TRBV7-8 to TRBJ1-2; D is undetermined. Germline V gene data show CDR1 as SGHVS and CDR2 as FQNEAQ. The CDR3 is made up of 15 amino acids. The V end was cut by 8 bases, the J end by 8 bases, with 24 bases between. CDR3 residues: CASGLSPGSLFGYTF. The CDR3 region has the DNA TGTGCCAGCGGTCTTTCCCCGGGAAGTCTCTTCGGCTACACCTTC.

The chain links TRBV28 to TRBJ1-6; 7 bases line up with TRBD1. V lost 6 bases and J lost 8; bases outside the gene matches: 10. There are 15 residues in the CDR3. Germline V gene data show CDR1 as MDHEN and CDR2 as SYDVKM. The CDR3 here is CASSPNRGKYSPLHF. Written as DNA, the CDR3 is TGTGCCAGCAGCCCTAACAGGGGTAAATATTCACCCCTCCACTTT.